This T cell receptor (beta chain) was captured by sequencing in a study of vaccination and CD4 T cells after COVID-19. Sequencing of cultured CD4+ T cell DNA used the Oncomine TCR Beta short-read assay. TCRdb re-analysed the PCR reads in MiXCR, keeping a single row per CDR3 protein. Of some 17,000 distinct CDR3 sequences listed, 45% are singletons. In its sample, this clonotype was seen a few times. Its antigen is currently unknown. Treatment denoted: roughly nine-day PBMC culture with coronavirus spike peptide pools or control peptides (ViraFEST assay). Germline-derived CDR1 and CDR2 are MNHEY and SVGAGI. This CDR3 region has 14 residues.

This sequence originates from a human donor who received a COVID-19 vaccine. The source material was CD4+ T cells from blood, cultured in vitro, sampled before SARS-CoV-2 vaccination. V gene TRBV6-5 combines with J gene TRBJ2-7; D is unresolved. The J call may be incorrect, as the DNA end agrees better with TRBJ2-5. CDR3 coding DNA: TGTGCCAGCAGTTATCATCACTTCGGGGAGACCCAGTACTTC. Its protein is CASSYHHFGETQYF.